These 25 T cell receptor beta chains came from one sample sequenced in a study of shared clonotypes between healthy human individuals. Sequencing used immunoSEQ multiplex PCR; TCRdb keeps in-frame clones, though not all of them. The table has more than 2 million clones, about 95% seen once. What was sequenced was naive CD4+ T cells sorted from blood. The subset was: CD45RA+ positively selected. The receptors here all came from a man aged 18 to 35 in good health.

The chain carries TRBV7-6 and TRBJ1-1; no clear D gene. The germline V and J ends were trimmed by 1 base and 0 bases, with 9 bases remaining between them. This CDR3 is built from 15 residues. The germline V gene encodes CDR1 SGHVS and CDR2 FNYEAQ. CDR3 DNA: TGTGCCAGCAGCTTAGGGGGAGGGCTGAACACTGAAGCTTTCTTT. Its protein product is CASSLGGGLNTEAFF. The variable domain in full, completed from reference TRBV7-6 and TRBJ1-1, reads GAGVSQSPRYKVTKRGQDVALRCDPISGHVSLYWYRQALGQGPEFLTYFNYEAQQDKSGLPNDRFSAERPEGSISTLTIQRTEQRDSAMYRCASSLGGGLNTEAFFGQGTRLTVV.

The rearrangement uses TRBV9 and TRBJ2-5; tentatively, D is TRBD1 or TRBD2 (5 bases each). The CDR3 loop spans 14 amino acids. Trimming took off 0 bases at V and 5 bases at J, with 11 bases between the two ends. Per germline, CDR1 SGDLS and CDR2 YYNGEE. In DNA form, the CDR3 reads TGTGCCAGCAGCGTAGCGGTGGGACGGGAGACCCAGTACTTC. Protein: CASSVAVGRETQYF.

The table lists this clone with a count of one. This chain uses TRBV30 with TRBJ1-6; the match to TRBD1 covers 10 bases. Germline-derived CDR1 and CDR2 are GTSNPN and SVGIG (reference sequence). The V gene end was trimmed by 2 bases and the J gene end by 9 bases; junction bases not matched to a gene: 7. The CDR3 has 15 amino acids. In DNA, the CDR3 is TGTGCCTGGAGTAAACCCGGGACAGGGGTTTCACCCCTCCACTTT. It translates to CAWSKPGTGVSPLHF.

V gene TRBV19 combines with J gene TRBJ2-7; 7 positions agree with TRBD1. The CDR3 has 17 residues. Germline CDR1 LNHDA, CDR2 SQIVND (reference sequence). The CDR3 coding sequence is TGTGCTAGTCCCCCACCGACGGCCGGGACAGTGGCCTACGAGCAGTACTTC. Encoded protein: CASPPPTAGTVAYEQYF.

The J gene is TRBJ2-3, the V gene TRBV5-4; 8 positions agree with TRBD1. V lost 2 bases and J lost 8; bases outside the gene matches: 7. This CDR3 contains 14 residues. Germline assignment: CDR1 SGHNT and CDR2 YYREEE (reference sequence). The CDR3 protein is CASSFGQGRSTQYF. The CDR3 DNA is TGTGCCAGCAGCTTCGGACAGGGCAGAAGTACGCAGTATTTT. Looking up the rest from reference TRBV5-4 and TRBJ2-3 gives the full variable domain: ETGVTQSPTHLIKTRGQQVTLRCSSQSGHNTVSWYQQALGQGPQFIFQYYREEENGRGNFPPRFSGLQFPNYSSELNVNALELDDSALYLCASSFGQGRSTQYFGPGTRLTVL.

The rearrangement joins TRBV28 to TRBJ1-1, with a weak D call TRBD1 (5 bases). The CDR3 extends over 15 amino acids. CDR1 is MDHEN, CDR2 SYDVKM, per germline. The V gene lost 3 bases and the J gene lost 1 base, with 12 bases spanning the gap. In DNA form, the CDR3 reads TGTGCCAGCAGTTTGGGGACGAGAGGGAACACTGAAGCTTTCTTT. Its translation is CASSLGTRGNTEAFF.

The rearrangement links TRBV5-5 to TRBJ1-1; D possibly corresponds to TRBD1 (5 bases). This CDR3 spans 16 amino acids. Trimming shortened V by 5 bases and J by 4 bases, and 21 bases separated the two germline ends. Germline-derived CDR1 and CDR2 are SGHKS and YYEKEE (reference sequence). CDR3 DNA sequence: TGTGCCAGCAGTCCTTATATAGGGGAGATAGTCACTGAAGCTTTCTTT. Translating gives CASSPYIGEIVTEAFF.

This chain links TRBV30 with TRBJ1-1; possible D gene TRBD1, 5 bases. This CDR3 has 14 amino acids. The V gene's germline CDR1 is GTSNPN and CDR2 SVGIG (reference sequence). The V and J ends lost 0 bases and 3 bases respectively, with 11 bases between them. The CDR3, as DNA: TGTGCCTGGAGTGTCCGTTGGGGGGACACTGAAGCTTTCTTT. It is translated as CAWSVRWGDTEAFF.

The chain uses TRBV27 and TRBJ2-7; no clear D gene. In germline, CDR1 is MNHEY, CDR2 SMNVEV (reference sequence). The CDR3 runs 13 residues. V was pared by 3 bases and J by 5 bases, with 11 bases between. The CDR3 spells CASSLEWAHEQYF. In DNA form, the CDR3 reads TGTGCCAGCAGTTTGGAATGGGCCCACGAGCAGTACTTC.

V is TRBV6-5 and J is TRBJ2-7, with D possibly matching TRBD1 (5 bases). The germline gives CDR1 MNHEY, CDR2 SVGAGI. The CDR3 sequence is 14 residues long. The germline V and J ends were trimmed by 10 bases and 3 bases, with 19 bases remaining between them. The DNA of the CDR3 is TGTGCCACCACGAGACAGATGCCAGGCTACGAGCAGTACTTC. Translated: CATTRQMPGYEQYF.

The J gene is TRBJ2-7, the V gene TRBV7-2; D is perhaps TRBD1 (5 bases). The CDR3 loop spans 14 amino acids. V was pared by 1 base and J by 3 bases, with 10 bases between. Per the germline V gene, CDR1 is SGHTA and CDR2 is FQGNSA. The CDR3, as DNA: TGTGCCAGCAGCTTAGTGGGGCGGCTCTACGAGCAGTACTTC. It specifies CASSLVGRLYEQYF.

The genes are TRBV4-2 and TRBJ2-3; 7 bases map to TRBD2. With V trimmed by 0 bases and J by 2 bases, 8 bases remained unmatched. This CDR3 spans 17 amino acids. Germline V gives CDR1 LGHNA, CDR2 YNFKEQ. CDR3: CASSQETAGPYTDTQYF. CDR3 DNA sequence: TGTGCCAGCAGCCAAGAGACAGCGGGACCTTACACAGATACGCAGTATTTT.

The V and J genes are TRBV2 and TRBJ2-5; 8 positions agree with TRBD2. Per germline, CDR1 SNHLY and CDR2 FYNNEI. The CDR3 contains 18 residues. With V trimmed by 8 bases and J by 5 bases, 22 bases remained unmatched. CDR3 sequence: CASGLVSGSGDSRETQYF. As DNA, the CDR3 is TGTGCCAGCGGCTTGGTTAGTGGTAGCGGGGATTCAAGGGAGACCCAGTACTTC.

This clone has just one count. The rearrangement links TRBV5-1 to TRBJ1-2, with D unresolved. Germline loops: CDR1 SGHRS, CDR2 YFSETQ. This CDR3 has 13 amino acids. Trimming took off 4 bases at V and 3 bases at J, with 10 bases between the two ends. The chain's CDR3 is CASSLAPYYGYTF. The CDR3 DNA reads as TGCGCCAGCAGCCTGGCGCCCTACTATGGCTACACCTTC. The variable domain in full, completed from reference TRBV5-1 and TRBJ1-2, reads KAGVTQTPRYLIKTRGQQVTLSCSPISGHRSVSWYQQTPGQGLQFLFEYFSETQRNKGNFPGRFSGRQFSNSRSEMNVSTLELGDSALYLCASSLAPYYGYTFGSGTRLTVV.

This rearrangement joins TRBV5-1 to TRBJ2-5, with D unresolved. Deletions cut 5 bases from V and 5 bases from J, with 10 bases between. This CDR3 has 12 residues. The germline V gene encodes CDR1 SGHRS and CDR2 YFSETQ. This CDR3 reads CASRRDVETQYF. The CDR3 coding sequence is TGCGCCAGCAGGCGTGACGTGGAGACCCAGTACTTC. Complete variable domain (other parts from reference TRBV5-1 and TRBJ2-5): KAGVTQTPRYLIKTRGQQVTLSCSPISGHRSVSWYQQTPGQGLQFLFEYFSETQRNKGNFPGRFSGRQFSNSRSEMNVSTLELGDSALYLCASRRDVETQYFGPGTRLLVL.

CDR3 sequence (DNA): TGTGCCAGCACACAGGGGGACAGGGATCTCAATGAGCAGTTCTTC. As protein: CASTQGDRDLNEQFF. The chain has TRBV13 and TRBJ2-1, with TRBD1 identical over 9 bases. With 7 bases clipped from V and 6 bases from J, the junction kept 10 bases outside the gene matches. This CDR3 is 15 amino acids long. CDR1 is PRHDT, CDR2 FYEKMQ, per germline (reference sequence).

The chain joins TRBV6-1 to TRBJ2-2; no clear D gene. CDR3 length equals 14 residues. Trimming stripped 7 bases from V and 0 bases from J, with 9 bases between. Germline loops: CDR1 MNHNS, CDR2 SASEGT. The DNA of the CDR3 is TGTGCCAGCACCCACCCCTCGAACACCGGGGAGCTGTTTTTT. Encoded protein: CASTHPSNTGELFF.

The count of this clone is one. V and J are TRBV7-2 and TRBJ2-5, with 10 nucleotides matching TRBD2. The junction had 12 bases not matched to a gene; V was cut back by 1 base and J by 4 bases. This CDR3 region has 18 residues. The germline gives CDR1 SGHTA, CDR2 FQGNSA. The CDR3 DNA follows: TGTGCCAGCAGCTTAGGCCCTAGCGGGAGCCACCCTGGAGAGACCCAGTACTTC. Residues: CASSLGPSGSHPGETQYF.

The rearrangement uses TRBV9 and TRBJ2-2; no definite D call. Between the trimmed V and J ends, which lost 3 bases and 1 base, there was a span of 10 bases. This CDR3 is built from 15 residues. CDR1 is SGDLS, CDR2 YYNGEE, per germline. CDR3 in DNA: TGTGCCAGCAGCGGTACCATTGGGAACACCGGGGAGCTGTTTTTT. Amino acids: CASSGTIGNTGELFF.

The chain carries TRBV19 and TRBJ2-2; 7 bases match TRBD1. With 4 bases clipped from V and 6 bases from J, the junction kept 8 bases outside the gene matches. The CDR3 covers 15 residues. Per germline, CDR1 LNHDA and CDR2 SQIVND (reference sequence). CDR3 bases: TGTGCCAGTAGTACCGGACAGGTGGTCGCCGGGGAGCTGTTTTTT. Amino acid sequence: CASSTGQVVAGELFF.

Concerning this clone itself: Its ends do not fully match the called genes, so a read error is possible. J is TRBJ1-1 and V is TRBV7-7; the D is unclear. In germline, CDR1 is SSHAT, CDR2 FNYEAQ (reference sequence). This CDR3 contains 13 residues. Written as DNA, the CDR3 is TGTGCTAGCAGCTCTCAAATGAACACTGAAGCTTTCTTT. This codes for CASSSQMNTEAFF.

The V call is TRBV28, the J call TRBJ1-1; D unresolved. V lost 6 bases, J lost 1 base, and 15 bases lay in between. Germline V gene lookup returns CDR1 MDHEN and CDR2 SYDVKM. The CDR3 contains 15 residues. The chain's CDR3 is CASSPRSQTNTEAFF. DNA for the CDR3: TGTGCCAGCAGCCCCCGCAGCCAAACGAACACTGAAGCTTTCTTT.

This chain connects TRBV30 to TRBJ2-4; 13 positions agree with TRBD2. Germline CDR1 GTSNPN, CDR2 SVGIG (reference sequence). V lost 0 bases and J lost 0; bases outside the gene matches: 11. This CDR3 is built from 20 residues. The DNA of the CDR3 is TGTGCCTGGAGTGTATTTCGGACTAGCGGGAGCTGGGGAGCCAAAAACATTCAGTACTTC. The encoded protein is CAWSVFRTSGSWGAKNIQYF.

CDR3 bases: TGTGCCAGCAGCTTAAATGGCTACGAGCAGTACTTC. Translating it yields CASSLNGYEQYF. This chain uses TRBV7-2 with TRBJ2-7; the D is unclear. V was shortened by 2 bases and J by 3 bases, with 5 bases between the two germline ends. Germline lookup yields CDR1 SGHTA and CDR2 FQGNSA. The CDR3 is made up of 12 amino acids.

The CDR3 sequence is CASTFSPASYEQYF. As DNA, the CDR3 is TGTGCCAGCACCTTTTCCCCAGCCTCCTACGAGCAGTACTTC. This rearrangement joins TRBV7-3 to TRBJ2-7; D is ambiguous. This CDR3 comprises 14 residues. The V end lost 7 bases, the J end lost 0 bases, and 13 bases lay between the germline ends. Germline CDR1 is SGHTA and CDR2 is FQGTGA.